The entry below gives a single T cell receptor beta chain sequence along with its context. This record comes from a study of blood T cell repertoires in COVID-19. J was trimmed by 0 bases and V by 7 bases; bases with no gene match: 10. The CDR3 loop spans 16 amino acids. Germline V gives CDR1 SNHLY, CDR2 FYNNEI. The study recruited people aged roughly 18 to 100 years across around 24 US areas. Measured with immunoSEQ multiplex PCR; TCRdb has only the in-frame clones, and not every one. The sample shows 250,000 to 300,000 clones, 90% to 95% of them seen only once. V usage is TRBV2 and J usage is TRBJ2-3; 7 nucleotides agree with TRBD2. Sequenced input: PBMCs or T cells enriched from blood (not recorded which). The sequence was obtained from a human donor in a cohort exposed to, infected with or recovered from COVID-19 (not recorded which). The donor label of this sample is uncertain. The CDR3 DNA sequence: TGTGCCAGCATCGTTCACCGGGACTACAGCACAGATACGCAGTATTTT. Its translation: CASIVHRDYSTDTQYF.